The 13 T cell receptor beta chains given below trace back to one sample, sequenced in a study of T cells after posttransplantation cyclophosphamide. Produced via immunoSEQ multiplex PCR; TCRdb's table is partial and in-frame only. The sample shows a few thousand clones, no singletons; the ten largest hold 10% to 15%. Treatment was busulfan-fludarabine conditioning, a marrow graft, and cyclophosphamide on days +3 and +4. Specimen: PBMCs, collected after allogeneic stem cell transplant with posttransplant cyclophosphamide. All receptors come from a female patient between 18 and 35 years old who received an allogeneic stem cell transplant from an unrelated donor, was CMV-positive, and had acute GVHD only. T cells may partly derive from the graft donor.

This clone appeared a few times. The V gene is TRBV9, the J gene TRBJ1-1, with D possibly being TRBD1 (6 bases). The CDR3 totals 17 residues. V dropped 4 bases and J dropped 0 bases, with 19 bases sitting between them. The germline V gene has CDR1 SGDLS and CDR2 YYNGEE. The CDR3 loop is CASSSTPKQGLNTEAFF. The CDR3 DNA sequence: TGTGCCAGCAGCTCCACCCCTAAACAGGGTCTGAACACTGAAGCTTTCTTT.

This clone was seen at least ten times. The genes are TRBV27 and TRBJ2-2; tentative D call: TRBD2 (5 bases). Trimming stripped 5 bases from V and 6 bases from J, with 16 bases between. The length of the CDR3 is 15 residues. Germline CDR1 is MNHEY and CDR2 is SMNVEV (reference sequence). The CDR3 spells CASSPRLTSPGELFF. For the CDR3, the DNA is TGTGCCAGCAGTCCCCGACTAACTAGTCCCGGGGAGCTGTTTTTT.

The DNA for the CDR3 is TGTGCCAGCAGCACACGGACACACCAAGAGACCCAGTACTTC. This gives the protein CASSTRTHQETQYF. V usage is TRBV7-3 and J usage is TRBJ2-5; possibly TRBD1 for D (5 bases). Per germline, CDR1 SGHTA and CDR2 FQGTGA. The CDR3 extends over 14 amino acids. V lost 5 bases to trimming and J lost 0 bases, with 10 bases between them. Full variable domain (missing parts from reference TRBV7-3 and TRBJ2-5): GAGVSQTPSNKVTEKGKYVELRCDPISGHTALYWYRQSLGQGPEFLIYFQGTGAADDSGLPNDRFFAVRPEGSVSTLKIQRTERGDSAVYLCASSTRTHQETQYFGPGTRLLVL.

The V and J genes are TRBV2 and TRBJ2-4; 8 nucleotides agree with TRBD1. Germline V gives CDR1 SNHLY, CDR2 FYNNEI. V lost 6 bases to trimming and J lost 4 bases; unmatched junction nucleotides: 11. The CDR3 consists of 16 residues. Here the CDR3 DNA reads TGTGCCAGCAGAGCCACAGGGGGATATGTTAAAAACATTCAGTACTTC. It is translated as CASRATGGYVKNIQYF.

This clone was found many times. V is TRBV5-1 and J is TRBJ1-4; 8 nucleotides match TRBD1. The CDR3 runs 18 residues. Trimming at V came to 4 bases and at J to 10 bases, leaving 21 bases not matched to a gene. Germline V lookup: CDR1 SGHRS, CDR2 YFSETQ. The CDR3 region has the DNA TGCGCCAGCAGCGAGGAGGGCAGGGGGCTGGGTGTTAGAGGAAAACTGTTTTTT. It specifies CASSEEGRGLGVRGKLFF.

The chain uses TRBV19 and TRBJ1-1, with D possibly matching TRBD1 (6 bases). This CDR3 region has 19 residues. V was clipped by 2 bases and J by 4 bases, with 26 bases between them. Germline V gives CDR1 LNHDA, CDR2 SQIVND (reference sequence). As DNA, the CDR3 is TGTGCCAGTAGTATATTATCCTTAGTGGACAGCCCACTGGGCACTGAAGCTTTCTTT. Protein product: CASSILSLVDSPLGTEAFF.

This clone was seen ten or more times. This chain connects TRBV30 to TRBJ2-3; 8 bases match TRBD1. V dropped 8 bases and J dropped 2; count of bases not matched to a gene: 6. This CDR3 contains 13 residues. CDR1 is GTSNPN, CDR2 SVGIG, per germline (reference sequence). The CDR3 sequence is CAGTRGPTDTQYF. CDR3 nucleotides: TGTGCCGGCACCAGGGGGCCCACAGATACGCAGTATTTT. Full variable domain (remainder filled in from reference TRBV30 and TRBJ2-3): SQTIHQWPATLVQPVGSPLSLECTVEGTSNPNLYWYRQAAGRGLQLLFYSVGIGQISSEVPQNLSASRPQDRQFILSSKKLLLSDSGFYLCAGTRGPTDTQYFGPGTRLTVL.

At least ten counts were recorded for this clone. This chain uses TRBV19 with TRBJ2-6, with D possibly TRBD2 on 5 matching bases. The ends were cut back, 5 bases at V and 0 bases at J, with 11 bases in the middle. Germline V lookup: CDR1 LNHDA, CDR2 SQIVND (reference sequence). CDR3 length: 16 amino acids. This CDR3 reads CASSPLGGSGANVLTF. CDR3 DNA sequence: TGTGCCAGTAGTCCCCTTGGAGGCTCTGGGGCCAACGTCCTGACTTTC.

By share, this clone counts as medium-sized. V gene TRBV7-9 combines with J gene TRBJ2-1; D possibly corresponds to TRBD1 (5 bases). V lost 5 bases, J lost 10 bases, and 24 bases lay in between. This CDR3 is 16 amino acids long. CDR1 SEHNR and CDR2 FQNEAQ come from the germline V gene (reference sequence). In DNA, the CDR3 is TGTGCCAGCAGCGCACGGTCAGGGCCAGGATTGTTAGAGCAGTTCTTC. Translation: CASSARSGPGLLEQFF.

This clone was seen repeatedly, ten times or more. CDR3 residues: CASSSNPGVEGGHEQYF. CDR3 sequence (DNA): TGTGCCAGCAGTTCGAACCCTGGTGTGGAGGGTGGCCACGAGCAGTACTTC. The chain employs TRBV28 and TRBJ2-7, with D possibly TRBD2 on 6 matching bases. Trimming took 4 bases from V and 5 from J, leaving 24 bases between them. CDR3 size: 17 residues. Per germline, CDR1 MDHEN and CDR2 SYDVKM.

This clone showed up just a few times. The J gene is TRBJ2-1, the V gene TRBV30, with 8 bases fitting TRBD2. The CDR3 is made up of 17 amino acids. The germline V gene encodes CDR1 GTSNPN and CDR2 SVGIG (reference sequence). Trimming removed 4 bases from V and 4 bases from J; junction bases left unmatched: 15. The CDR3 nucleotides are TGTGCCTGGACCGAAGGGCCGCTTAGCGGGGTGTACAATGAGCAGTTCTTC. Encoded protein: CAWTEGPLSGVYNEQFF.

This clone was seen many times. This chain uses TRBV4-1 with TRBJ2-7, with 8 bases identical to TRBD2. Germline trimming cut 0 bases from V and 3 bases from J; bases unmatched to any gene: 10. The CDR3 spans 17 residues. Looked up from germline, CDR1 is MGHRA and CDR2 is YSYEKL. The CDR3: CASSQEGAGTRIYEQYF. In nucleotides, the CDR3 is TGCGCCAGCAGCCAAGAAGGCGCCGGGACTAGAATCTACGAGCAGTACTTC.

This clone was seen many times. This chain links TRBV29-1 with TRBJ1-1, with D hard to call. In germline, CDR1 is SQVTM, CDR2 ANQGSEA. There are 14 residues in the CDR3. The V and J ends lost 2 bases and 0 bases respectively, with 10 bases between them. In DNA, the CDR3 is TGCAGCGTTGAATCTGGGCAGTTGAACACTGAAGCTTTCTTT. Its translation: CSVESGQLNTEAFF.